The 30 T cell receptor beta chains in this list originate from one sample, sequenced in a study of CXCR3-negative and CXCR3-positive naive CD8 T cells (dated by TCRdb to the late 2010s). Overall study outcomes, separate from this receptor: TRB CDR3s from CXCR3-positive naive cells showed higher hydrophobicity (lower Kidera factor 4), lower energy, and higher strength and volume indices than CXCR3-negative naive cells.

This sample was sequenced with a NextSeq 550. The Human TCR Profiling Kit (MiLaboratory) was used to make UMI-labeled 5' RACE TRB cDNA libraries. Through TCRdb reprocessing, the reads give one entry per CDR3 protein sequence; DNA is omitted. The record for this sample contains around 160,000 distinct CDR3 sequences. Of the sample, about 0.28% is held by the ten largest clones. Their cognate antigens are unknown. Sequencing was done on a sample of naive CXCR3+ CD8+ T cells from blood. What this sample's cell subset or site label stands for: CD45RO-CCR7+CD27+CD95- naive CD8+ T cells expressing CXCR3 (TNR3+). The receptors here all came from a human donor in good health. Some clones in this sample may be carry-over from other donors' samples.

This chain connects TRBV29-1 to TRBJ2-5; TCRdb picks TRBD2, but there is no DNA to check that call. Germline CDR1 SQVTM, CDR2 ANQGSEA. The CDR3 is 15 amino acids. CDR3 residues: CSVGRTSPQGETQYF.

This sequence joins TRBV7-8 and TRBJ2-7; without DNA, the TCRdb call of TRBD1 cannot be checked. Germline CDR1 reads SGHVS; CDR2 reads FQNEAQ. The CDR3 length is 13 residues. The CDR3: CASSFGGLYEQYF.

The gene calls are TRBV29-1 and TRBJ2-1; there is no DNA to check the TCRdb D call of TRBD2. The germline CDR1 and CDR2 sequences are SQVTM and ANQGSEA. The CDR3 has 17 residues. This chain's CDR3 is CSVEDLRAGGNYNEQFF.

V gene TRBV7-9 combines with J gene TRBJ2-5. The CDR3 loop spans 13 amino acids. Germline V gene sequence: CDR1 SEHNR, CDR2 FQNEAQ (reference sequence). CDR3 sequence: CASSFLPPETQYF.

J is TRBJ2-7 and V is TRBV12-3 or TRBV12-4. The CDR3 sequence is 11 residues long. CDR3: CASSFSYEQYF.

The chain couples TRBV12-5 to TRBJ2-3. The CDR3 spans 12 residues. CDR1 and CDR2 from the germline V gene are LGHNT and FRNRAP. CDR3 sequence reads: CASGPETDTQYF.

CDR3 amino acids: CASSLGVGTSDTQYF. This rearrangement joins TRBV7-9 to TRBJ2-3; the D call of TRBD1 rests on TCRdb alone, since no DNA is present to check it. Germline V CDR1 and CDR2: SEHNR, FQNEAQ (reference sequence). CDR3 length equals 15 residues.

V gene TRBV7-3 combines with J gene TRBJ2-5; TCRdb's D call of TRBD1 is untestable without DNA. The V gene's germline CDR1 is SGHTA and CDR2 FQGTGA. The CDR3 covers 15 residues. This CDR3 is CASSSSGGLEETQYF.

The rearrangement uses TRBV20-1 and TRBJ1-1. CDR3 size: 13 residues. Germline-derived CDR1 and CDR2 are DFQATT and SNEGSKA (reference sequence). CDR3 sequence reads: CSGRRRMNTEAFF.

The rearrangement uses TRBV5-6 and TRBJ2-1; TCRdb picks TRBD2, but there is no DNA to check that call. This CDR3 spans 14 amino acids. The germline gives CDR1 SGHDT, CDR2 YYEEEE. The CDR3: CASSRGLAGYEQFF.

V is TRBV5-4 and J is TRBJ2-1. CDR1 is SGHNT and CDR2 is YYREEE in the germline V gene (reference sequence). The length of the CDR3 is 12 residues. The CDR3 region is CASSLYRDEQFF.

This chain uses TRBV2 with TRBJ2-3. The CDR3 loop spans 15 amino acids. Germline V gene data show CDR1 as SNHLY and CDR2 as FYNNEI. The CDR3 loop is CASSERVGASDTQYF.

The V gene is TRBV4-3, the J gene TRBJ1-1; the TRBD1 assignment by TCRdb is unverifiable without DNA. The germline CDR1 and CDR2 sequences are LGHNA and YSLEER. The CDR3 consists of 13 residues. The CDR3 sequence: CASSQDRDSYAFF.

The chain links TRBV10-3 to TRBJ2-7; as DNA is missing, the TRBD1 call by TCRdb cannot be tested. The CDR3 covers 14 residues. Per germline, CDR1 ENHRY and CDR2 SYGVKD. The CDR3 sequence is CAISEQWGVKEQYF.

The chain recombines TRBV10-3 with TRBJ2-7; TCRdb's D call of TRBD1 is untestable without DNA. The CDR3 runs 12 residues. Germline-derived CDR1 and CDR2 are ENHRY and SYGVKD. This CDR3 reads CAGGTETYEQYF.

This rearrangement joins TRBV10-3 to TRBJ2-7; TCRdb reports TRBD2, a call that lacks DNA to check it against. The CDR3 runs to 14 residues. Germline loops: CDR1 ENHRY, CDR2 SYGVKD. The CDR3 reads CAITPGGTNYEQYF.

The CDR3 is CASSTSGGRADPDGANVLTF. The chain employs TRBV6-5 and TRBJ2-6; TCRdb designates TRBD2, a call that cannot be tested without DNA. The length of the CDR3 is 20 residues. CDR1 is MNHEY, CDR2 SVGAGI, per germline.

The gene calls are TRBV4-3 and TRBJ2-2; the TCRdb call, TRBD1, lacks DNA for checking. The CDR3 extends over 18 amino acids. Germline V gene lookup returns CDR1 LGHNA and CDR2 YSLEER. The CDR3 here is CASSPTGPGTYAAGELFF.

The rearrangement joins TRBV28 to TRBJ2-3; checking the TCRdb D call of TRBD2 is not possible without DNA. Germline values: CDR1 MDHEN, CDR2 SYDVKM. This CDR3 is 14 amino acids long. The CDR3 region is CASSSAVLGDTQYF.

The rearrangement links TRBV4-2 to TRBJ1-1; TCRdb's D gene call, TRBD1, goes unchecked for lack of DNA. Germline V gene data show CDR1 as LGHNA and CDR2 as YNFKEQ. The CDR3 covers 15 residues. The CDR3 reads CASRPSGQLNTEAFF.

This chain joins TRBV11-3 and TRBJ2-2. In germline, CDR1 is SGHNT, CDR2 YENEEA. The CDR3 length is 13 residues. The CDR3: CASSSQYTGELFF. Drawing the rest from reference TRBV11-3 and TRBJ2-2, the complete variable domain is EAGVVQSPRYKIIEKKQPVAFWCNPISGHNTLYWYLQNLGQGPELLIRYENEEAVDDSQLPKDRFSAERLKGVDSTLKIQPAELGDSAVYLCASSSQYTGELFFGEGSRLTVL.

This chain joins TRBV6-6 and TRBJ2-2; absent DNA, TCRdb's TRBD2 call cannot be checked. Germline CDR1 and CDR2: MNHNY and SVGAGI (reference sequence). There are 15 residues in the CDR3. This CDR3 reads CASSPGLLGTGELFF.

The chain uses TRBV7-9 and TRBJ2-1; TCRdb outputs TRBD2, but without DNA this stays unchecked. The CDR3 extends over 14 amino acids. CDR1 and CDR2 from the germline V gene are SEHNR and FQNEAQ (reference sequence). CDR3 region: CASQGGTFYNEQFF.

The CDR3 spells CASSQEETGLTYEQYF. V gene TRBV4-2 combines with J gene TRBJ2-7; TCRdb selects TRBD1, and the lack of DNA leaves this call unchecked. The CDR3 sequence is 16 residues long. Per the germline V gene, CDR1 is LGHNA and CDR2 is YNFKEQ.

The CDR3 spells CASSQDRYTGANQPQHF. The gene calls are TRBV4-3 and TRBJ1-5; TCRdb names TRBD1, which stays unverified in the absence of DNA. Germline V gene data show CDR1 as LGHNA and CDR2 as YSLEER. This CDR3 comprises 17 residues.

The chain uses TRBV6-1 and TRBJ2-1; absent DNA, TCRdb's TRBD1 call cannot be checked. Per the germline V gene, CDR1 is MNHNS and CDR2 is SASEGT. The CDR3 is 13 amino acids. This chain's CDR3 is CASREDSYNEQFF.

The gene calls are TRBV21-1 and TRBJ2-7. TRBV21-1 is a known pseudogene. This CDR3 is 16 amino acids long. This chain's CDR3 is CASSKARRGPDYEQYF.

The J gene is TRBJ2-5, the V gene TRBV7-9; TCRdb selects TRBD2, and the lack of DNA leaves this call unchecked. This CDR3 spans 16 amino acids. Germline values: CDR1 SEHNR, CDR2 FQNEAQ (reference sequence). Here the CDR3 reads CASSPGTSPRWETQYF. Full variable domain (missing parts from reference TRBV7-9 and TRBJ2-5): DTGVSQNPRHKITKRGQNVTFRCDPISEHNRLYWYRQTLGQGPEFLTYFQNEAQLEKSRLLSDRFSAERPKGSFSTLEIQRTEQGDSAMYLCASSPGTSPRWETQYFGPGTRLLVL.

The V and J genes are TRBV7-2 and TRBJ2-3; TCRdb gives TRBD1 as the D gene, but with no DNA this cannot be confirmed. The CDR3 has 15 residues. Germline assignment: CDR1 SGHTA and CDR2 FQGNSA. CDR3 sequence reads: CASSPTGYSTDTQYF.

V is TRBV14 and J is TRBJ1-3; TCRdb proposes TRBD1, but this gene call is untestable without DNA. The CDR3 consists of 17 residues. Germline V CDR1 and CDR2: SGHDN, FVKESK. CDR3 protein: CASSQEWGAHSGNTIYF.